This is a list of T cell receptor beta chains from one sample in a study of T cell responses to AZD1222 COVID-19 vaccine. Clones were sequenced by immunoSEQ multiplex PCR, and TCRdb holds only the in-frame ones, with some missing. The sample yields some 100,000 clones, around nine tenths seen once. Sequences were derived from peripheral blood, sampled on day 0 of AZD1222 vaccination. The receptor set was obtained from an adult in good health. Each CDR3 is given with its conserved first and last residue. Each record gives: clone size, V gene, CDR3 length, D gene, J gene, CDR3 protein, CDR3 DNA. D genes are given only for firm matches. Size tells how often a clone was seen (once, few, many) or the class of an expanded clone, and some rows leave it out.

.	TRBV12-3/TRBV12-4	11	.	TRBJ2-7	CASSRGSGQYF	TGTGCCAGCAGTAGAGGGAGCGGGCAGTACTTC
.	TRBV3-1/TRBV3-2	15	TRBD1	TRBJ1-2	CASSKPGQGFYGYTF	TGTGCCAGCAGTAAACCGGGACAGGGGTTCTATGGCTACACCTTC
.	TRBV6-2/TRBV6-3	13	.	TRBJ2-1	CASSRKLADEQFF	TGTGCCAGCAGTCGTAAGTTAGCAGATGAGCAGTTCTTC
.	TRBV11-2	15	.	TRBJ1-5	CASSLGGAVNQPQHF	TGTGCCAGCAGCTTAGGGGGGGCGGTCAATCAGCCCCAGCATTTT
.	TRBV7-6	15	.	TRBJ2-1	CASTLGTSSYNEQFF	TGTGCCAGCACCCTGGGAACGAGCTCCTACAATGAGCAGTTCTTC
.	TRBV3-1/TRBV3-2	17	.	TRBJ1-6	CASSPGHPSSYNSPLHF	TGTGCCAGCAGCCCCGGACACCCCAGCTCCTATAATTCACCCCTCCACTTT
.	TRBV11-2	15	TRBD2	TRBJ2-1	CASSLVVGLAGEQFF	TGTGCCAGCAGCTTAGTTGTGGGACTAGCGGGAGAGCAGTTCTTC
.	TRBV4-3	13	.	TRBJ2-7	CASSSVFGNEQYF	TGCGCCAGCAGCTCCGTTTTCGGGAACGAGCAGTACTTC
.	TRBV5-1	15	.	TRBJ1-5	CASSLGPTGNQPQHF	TGCGCCAGCAGCTTGGGACCGACGGGCAATCAGCCCCAGCATTTT
.	TRBV6-2/TRBV6-3	16	TRBD2	TRBJ2-3	CASSDLTSGRRDTQYF	TGTGCCAGCAGTGATCTAACTAGCGGGAGAAGGGATACGCAGTATTTT
.	TRBV9	16	.	TRBJ1-3	CASSGDLTNSGNTIYF	TGTGCCAGCAGCGGAGACTTAACTAACTCTGGAAACACCATATATTTT
.	TRBV7-2	16	.	TRBJ1-2	CASSTRDLRRSYGYTF	TGTGCCAGCAGCACCAGGGACCTCCGGAGGAGCTATGGCTACACCTTC
.	TRBV5-4	17	TRBD1	TRBJ2-1	CASSPARAGTANNEQFF	TGTGCCAGCAGCCCCGCTAGGGCCGGGACAGCTAACAATGAGCAGTTCTTC
.	TRBV4-1	16	TRBD1	TRBJ2-4	CASSQGQGLAKNIQYF	TGCGCCAGCAGCCAGGGACAGGGCTTAGCCAAAAACATTCAGTACTTC
.	TRBV6-5	14	.	TRBJ2-2	CASSYSRGPGELFF	TGTGCCAGCAGTTACTCGAGGGGCCCCGGGGAGCTGTTTTTT
.	TRBV11-3	13	.	TRBJ2-3	CASSPQGRDTQYF	TGTGCCAGCAGCCCCCAGGGTCGAGATACGCAGTATTTT
.	TRBV4-1	11	.	TRBJ2-7	CASSQSGRQYF	TGCGCCAGCAGCCAATCAGGGAGACAGTACTTC
.	TRBV6-6	13	.	TRBJ1-2	CASGYYVGPGYTF	TGTGCCAGCGGTTACTATGTAGGGCCTGGCTACACCTTC
.	TRBV7-9	11	.	TRBJ1-2	CASSFNYGYTF	TGTGCCAGCAGCTTTAACTATGGCTACACCTTC
.	TRBV6-5	13	.	TRBJ1-2	CASSSGGNYGYTF	TGTGCCAGCAGTTCCGGGGGAAACTATGGCTACACCTTC
.	TRBV6-5	13	.	TRBJ1-1	CASRFGRNTEAFF	TGTGCCAGCAGATTCGGGAGGAACACTGAAGCTTTCTTT
.	TRBV7-3	17	TRBD1	TRBJ2-6	CASSGTGELGGANVLTF	TGTGCCAGCAGCGGAACAGGGGAACTAGGTGGGGCCAACGTCCTGACTTTC
.	TRBV5-1	14	.	TRBJ2-2	CASSFESNTGELFF	TGCGCCAGCAGCTTTGAATCGAACACCGGGGAGCTGTTTTTT
.	TRBV5-5	16	TRBD2	TRBJ2-5	CASSLGLAGGQETQYF	TGTGCCAGCAGCTTGGGACTAGCGGGAGGCCAAGAGACCCAGTACTTC
.	TRBV18	13	TRBD1	TRBJ1-2	CASNRDSPIGYTF	TGTGCCAGCAACCGGGACAGTCCTATCGGCTACACCTTC
.	TRBV12-3/TRBV12-4	12	.	TRBJ1-1	CASRRMNTEAFF	TGTGCCAGTCGACGGATGAACACTGAAGCTTTCTTT
.	TRBV7-2	15	TRBD1	TRBJ1-3	CASSPRQGSGNTIYF	TGTGCCAGCAGCCCTCGACAGGGCTCGGGAAACACCATATATTTT
.	TRBV6-1	16	.	TRBJ2-1	CASSEAGGRRSNEQFF	TGTGCCAGCAGTGAAGCCGGGGGGCGTAGGTCCAATGAGCAGTTCTTC
.	TRBV4-1	16	TRBD1	TRBJ1-3	CASSLGADRERNTIYF	TGCGCCAGCAGCCTTGGGGCGGACAGGGAGAGAAACACCATATATTTT
.	TRBV19	17	TRBD2	TRBJ2-1	CASSIDLEGGPLNEQFF	TGTGCCAGTAGTATAGACCTGGAGGGAGGGCCGTTGAATGAGCAGTTCTTC
.	TRBV27	16	TRBD1	TRBJ1-6	CASSLSGAGGFSPLHF	TGTGCCAGCAGTTTATCGGGGGCAGGGGGGTTTTCACCCCTCCACTTT
.	TRBV19	12	.	TRBJ2-4	CASKGPKNIQYF	TGTGCCAGTAAGGGTCCCAAAAACATTCAGTACTTC
.	TRBV18	16	TRBD1	TRBJ1-2	CASSPQQGGLLYGYTF	TGTGCCAGCTCACCACAACAGGGGGGCCTTCTCTATGGCTACACCTTC
once	TRBV19	15	TRBD1	TRBJ1-1	CASSERTGSRTEAFF	TGTGCCAGTAGTGAACGGACAGGGTCGAGAACTGAAGCTTTCTTT
.	TRBV20-1	11	TRBD1	TRBJ1-1	CSARDDRGSFF	TGCAGTGCTAGAGATGACAGGGGTTCTTTCTTT
.	TRBV20-1	13	.	TRBJ1-2	CSASTGNVYGYTF	TGCAGTGCTAGTACTGGGAATGTCTATGGCTACACCTTC
.	TRBV18	16	.	TRBJ1-1	CASSTGQLLTNTEAFF	TGTGCCAGCTCGACGGGTCAGCTCCTTACAAACACTGAAGCTTTCTTT
.	TRBV5-5	13	.	TRBJ2-2	CASSTQNTGELFF	TGTGCCAGCAGCACCCAGAACACCGGGGAGCTGTTTTTT
.	TRBV29-1	13	TRBD1	TRBJ1-2	CSVRTGGGYGYTF	TGCAGCGTCCGGACAGGGGGCGGCTATGGCTACACCTTC
.	TRBV6-1	15	.	TRBJ1-6	CASSELGDVVSPLHF	TGTGCCAGCAGTGAACTCGGTGATGTCGTGTCACCCCTCCACTTT
.	TRBV30	15	.	TRBJ2-6	CAWSVGGSGANVLTF	TGTGCCTGGAGTGTTGGGGGGTCGGGGGCCAACGTCCTGACTTTC
once	TRBV14	13	.	TRBJ2-3	CASSQKPRGTQYF	TGTGCCAGCAGCCAAAAGCCCCGGGGGACGCAGTATTTT
.	TRBV7-2	15	TRBD2	TRBJ2-1	CASSPWTSGSNEQFF	TGTGCCAGCAGCCCCTGGACTAGCGGGAGTAATGAGCAGTTCTTC
once	TRBV5-8	15	.	TRBJ1-5	CASSLEAYSNQPQHF	TGTGCCAGCAGCTTGGAAGCTTATAGCAATCAGCCCCAGCATTTT
.	TRBV6-9	15	TRBD1	TRBJ2-7	CASSFGQGPTYEQYF	TGTGCCAGCAGTTTCGGACAGGGTCCGACCTACGAGCAGTACTTC
.	TRBV5-1	16	TRBD1	TRBJ1-3	CASSLAGDSSGNTIYF	TGCGCCAGCAGCTTGGCAGGGGACAGCTCTGGAAACACCATATATTTT